The source of this T cell receptor (beta chain) is a study of blood T cells in healthy people across ages. CDR3 length equals 13 residues. V lost 7 bases and J lost 3, with 13 bases in between. Per the germline V gene, CDR1 is MDHEN and CDR2 is SYDVKM. A second PCR of roughly 7 to 11 cycles used a sample-barcoded 5' primer and a J-beta primer mix. Using its own MiXCR run on the 5' RACE reads, TCRdb lists one record per CDR3 protein. The table lists 1.5 million to 2 million distinct CDR3 sequences, more than 35% of them singletons. Study-wide results and caveats: It was held that the diversity estimates obtained from one million T cells were underestimates.

On this clonotype itself: What it binds is not known.

V gene TRBV28 combines with J gene TRBJ2-7, with D perhaps matching TRBD2 (6 bases). Input material: blood. This TCR was recovered from a human donor in good health. The CDR3 region has the DNA TGTGCCAGCACGAAGGACTACTACTACGAGCAGTACTTC. As protein: CASTKDYYYEQYF. Complete variable domain (other parts from reference TRBV28 and TRBJ2-7): DVKVTQSSRYLVKRTGEKVFLECVQDMDHENMFWYRQDPGLGLRLIYFSYDVKMKEKGDIPEGYSVSREKKERFSLILESASTNQTSMYLCASTKDYYYEQYFGPGTRLTVT.